The 30 T cell receptor beta chains given below trace back to one sample, sequenced in a study of cytomegalovirus exposure and HLA in healthy donors. The PCR used 60 Vbeta and 13 Jbeta primers. Data came from immunoSEQ multiplex PCR; TCRdb stores just in-frame clones and leaves some out. The table lists about 110,000 clones, approximately 79% of them singletons. Material for sequencing was PBMCs. These TCRs come from a man in his thirties or forties in good health and CMV-seropositive.

This rearrangement joins TRBV19 to TRBJ1-3, with TRBD1 identical over 9 bases. CDR1 and CDR2 from the germline V gene are LNHDA and SQIVND (reference sequence). The length of the CDR3 is 15 residues. J was trimmed by 4 bases and V by 5 bases; bases with no gene match: 6. CDR3 region: CASSPGTGWGNTIYF. CDR3 sequence (DNA): TGTGCCAGTAGTCCCGGGACAGGGTGGGGAAACACCATATATTTT.

The chain couples TRBV21-1 to TRBJ1-4; the table's TRBD1 call for D was not verified on the DNA. TRBV21-1 is assigned pseudogene status. This CDR3 region has 16 residues. Written as DNA, the CDR3 is TGTGCCAGCACCGCTGGGACAGCCGGGAGTAATGAAAAACTGTTTTTT. It yields the protein CASTAGTAGSNEKLFF.

The V and J genes are TRBV10-1 and TRBJ2-1; tentatively, D is TRBD1 (6 bases). Germline V gene lookup returns CDR1 WNHNN and CDR2 SYGVQD (reference sequence). CDR3 length: 17 amino acids. The V gene lost 6 bases and the J gene lost 2 bases, with 20 bases spanning the gap. Here the CDR3 reads CASSPEKGTRAYNEQFF. CDR3 nucleotides: TGCGCCAGCAGCCCGGAGAAGGGGACACGGGCCTACAATGAGCAGTTCTTC.

J is TRBJ1-2 and V is TRBV28, with D possibly matching TRBD1 (6 bases). Germline CDR1 and CDR2: MDHEN and SYDVKM. The CDR3 totals 17 residues. The ends were cut back, 1 base at V and 6 bases at J, with 21 bases in the middle. Here the CDR3 DNA reads TGTGCCAGCAGTTTATTTATGGTAGCAGGACAGCAAGATGGCTACACCTTC. This gives the protein CASSLFMVAGQQDGYTF.

The chain is built from TRBV29-1 and TRBJ2-7, with 7 bases matching TRBD1. With 6 bases clipped from V and 6 bases from J, the junction kept 8 bases outside the gene matches. The CDR3 loop spans 12 amino acids. Germline assignment: CDR1 SQVTM and CDR2 ANQGSEA. Here the CDR3 DNA reads TGCAGCGTCGCTCTAACAGGGGTCGAGCAGTACTTC. Translating it yields CSVALTGVEQYF.

V and J are TRBV5-1 and TRBJ1-1, with TRBD1 as a possible D gene (5 bases). This CDR3 is built from 15 residues. Germline-derived CDR1 and CDR2 are SGHRS and YFSETQ. V was trimmed by 0 bases and J by 4 bases, leaving 13 bases between them. As DNA, the CDR3 is TGCGCCAGCAGCTTGGAAGGGGCCGGGGGCACTGAAGCTTTCTTT. Protein sequence: CASSLEGAGGTEAFF.

This chain links TRBV27 with TRBJ2-3, with a tentative D call TRBD1 (5 bases). V lost 11 bases and J 2 bases, leaving 14 bases between the germline ends. Germline CDR1 MNHEY, CDR2 SMNVEV (reference sequence). The CDR3 covers 13 residues. Written as DNA, the CDR3 is TGTGCCGTGGCCCGGACAAACACAGATACGCAGTATTTT. Its protein is CAVARTNTDTQYF.

The CDR3 DNA follows: TGTGCCAGCAGCAGCGGGACTAGCGGGGGGGTCTACAATGAGCAGTTCTTC. This sequence encodes CASSSGTSGGVYNEQFF. This chain connects TRBV9 to TRBJ2-1, with TRBD2 matching over 16 bases. V lost 4 bases to trimming and J lost 3 bases; unmatched junction nucleotides: 4. The length of the CDR3 is 17 residues. The V gene's germline CDR1 is SGDLS and CDR2 YYNGEE.

This chain uses TRBV15 with TRBJ1-5, with 7 bases aligning to TRBD1. CDR1 and CDR2 (germline): LNHNV, YYDKDF (reference sequence). Losses at the gene ends were 5 bases for V and 5 bases for J; bases not matched to a gene: 9. This CDR3 spans 15 amino acids. The CDR3 sequence: CATSPDRAYYQPQHF. DNA of the CDR3: TGTGCCACCAGCCCAGACAGGGCCTACTATCAGCCCCAGCATTTT. The complete variable domain, with remaining parts taken from reference TRBV15 and TRBJ1-5, reads DAMVIQNPRYQVTQFGKPVTLSCSQTLNHNVMYWYQQKSSQAPKLLFHYYDKDFNNEADTPDNFQSRRPNTSFCFLDIRSPGLGDTAMYLCATSPDRAYYQPQHFGDGTRLSIL.

The chain joins TRBV11-3 to TRBJ2-1; D is undetermined. Germline V gene data show CDR1 as SGHNT and CDR2 as YENEEA. The CDR3 spans 12 residues. V was clipped by 5 bases and J by 6 bases, with 8 bases between them. The CDR3 DNA follows: TGTGCCAGCAGCCGGAGCTTCAATGAGCAGTTCTTC. It yields the protein CASSRSFNEQFF. Variable domain in full (rest from reference TRBV11-3 and TRBJ2-1): EAGVVQSPRYKIIEKKQPVAFWCNPISGHNTLYWYLQNLGQGPELLIRYENEEAVDDSQLPKDRFSAERLKGVDSTLKIQPAELGDSAVYLCASSRSFNEQFFGPGTRLTVL.

This clone was detected a few times. This chain links TRBV6-1 with TRBJ1-4; D is undetermined. Per germline, CDR1 MNHNS and CDR2 SASEGT. CDR3 length equals 14 residues. Trimming removed 4 bases at V and 0 bases at J, with 6 bases between. The CDR3 is CASSVTATNEKLFF. DNA of the CDR3: TGTGCCAGCAGTGTTACGGCAACTAATGAAAAACTGTTTTTT.

This clone has only a few counts. As DNA, the CDR3 is TGTGCCAGTAGCCCAGACAGGGGGTTGGATCAGCCCCAGCATTTT. Its translation is CASSPDRGLDQPQHF. This sequence joins TRBV19 and TRBJ1-5; 9 positions match TRBD1. CDR1 and CDR2 (germline): LNHDA, SQIVND (reference sequence). Trimming took 6 bases from V and 5 from J; bases not matched to a gene: 8. The CDR3 extends over 15 amino acids. The variable domain in full, completed from reference TRBV19 and TRBJ1-5, reads DGGITQSPKYLFRKEGQNVTLSCEQNLNHDAMYWYRQDPGQGLRLIYYSQIVNDFQKGDIAEGYSVSREKKESFPLTVTSAQKNPTAFYLCASSPDRGLDQPQHFGDGTRLSIL.

Comment on this clone: Sequence at one end of the junction differs from germline and may be a read error. The V call is TRBV6-1, the J call TRBJ2-3, with 8 bases identical to TRBD2. CDR1 and CDR2 (germline): MNHNS, SASEGT. This CDR3 region has 11 residues. The chain's CDR3 is CSTSGTDTQYF. For the CDR3, the DNA is TGCAGCACTAGCGGTACAGATACGCAGTATTTT.

The V gene is TRBV7-9, the J gene TRBJ2-7, with 10 positions matching TRBD1. The junction had 9 bases not matched to a gene; V was cut back by 6 bases and J by 7 bases. Germline-derived CDR1 and CDR2 are SEHNR and FQNEAQ (reference sequence). CDR3 length: 14 residues. CDR3 nucleotides: TGTGCCAGCAGGCGAGGGACAGGGGCCGGGGAGCAGTACTTC. Protein product: CASRRGTGAGEQYF.

This clone was detected only once. The chain carries TRBV19 and TRBJ1-5; D is undetermined. Germline CDR1 LNHDA, CDR2 SQIVND (reference sequence). Trimming removed 4 bases from V and 3 bases from J, with 19 bases in between. The CDR3 runs to 17 residues. The DNA for the CDR3 is TGTGCCAGTAGTAGCGCGAGGGATATGGGGATCAATCAGCCCCAGCATTTT. It encodes CASSSARDMGINQPQHF.

The chain is built from TRBV19 and TRBJ1-2, with no clear D. V dropped 3 bases and J dropped 1 base, with 9 bases sitting between them. Germline assignment: CDR1 LNHDA and CDR2 SQIVND (reference sequence). This CDR3 contains 14 residues. As DNA, the CDR3 is TGTGCCAGTAGTATCGGCACAGTTAACTATGGCTACACCTTC. Translation: CASSIGTVNYGYTF. The whole variable domain, remainder taken from reference TRBV19 and TRBJ1-2, is DGGITQSPKYLFRKEGQNVTLSCEQNLNHDAMYWYRQDPGQGLRLIYYSQIVNDFQKGDIAEGYSVSREKKESFPLTVTSAQKNPTAFYLCASSIGTVNYGYTFGSGTRLTVV.

Comments on this clone: One end of the junction fails to match germline, which may point to a read error. The V call is TRBV7-3, the J call TRBJ2-7, with 11 positions matching TRBD2. The CDR3 is 15 amino acids. Germline V gene data show CDR1 as SGHTA and CDR2 as FQGTGA. In DNA form, the CDR3 reads TGTGCCAGCAGCTTTAGCGGGGGGGAAACCTACAAGCAGTACTTC. This sequence encodes CASSFSGGETYKQYF.

The chain employs TRBV4-3 and TRBJ2-2, with 8 bases lining up with TRBD2. Losses at the gene ends were 4 bases for V and 6 bases for J; bases not matched to a gene: 7. The germline V gene encodes CDR1 LGHNA and CDR2 YSLEER. CDR3 length equals 15 residues. The CDR3 coding sequence is TGCGCCAGCAGCCCAGCGGGGGTGGTACCCGGGGAGCTGTTTTTT. It is translated as CASSPAGVVPGELFF.

The CDR3, as DNA: TGCGCCAGCAGCCAAGATCAAGCGGGGGGCCAGTACTTC. It is translated as CASSQDQAGGQYF. This chain links TRBV4-3 with TRBJ2-7, with 9 bases that match TRBD2. Unmatched junction bases numbered 4, after V lost 0 bases and J lost 10 bases. There are 13 residues in the CDR3. The germline gives CDR1 LGHNA, CDR2 YSLEER.

The V and J genes are TRBV5-6 and TRBJ2-2; perhaps TRBD2 as D (7 bases). This CDR3 contains 15 residues. The ends were cut back, 1 base at V and 6 bases at J, with 13 bases in the middle. CDR1 is SGHDT, CDR2 YYEEEE, per germline. As DNA, the CDR3 is TGTGCCAGCAGCTTGATAAGGGGGGGCGCCGGGGAGCTGTTTTTT. Its translation: CASSLIRGGAGELFF.

This chain's CDR3 is CASSQDRPGSGNTIYF. The CDR3 DNA reads TGCGCCAGCAGCCAAGACAGGCCAGGGTCTGGAAACACCATATATTTT. The chain is built from TRBV4-1 and TRBJ1-3; perhaps TRBD1 as D (5 bases). The CDR3 runs to 16 residues. Trimming cost V 0 bases and J 1 base, with 10 bases left between them. CDR1 is MGHRA and CDR2 is YSYEKL in the germline V gene.

This clone was seen only a few times. V is TRBV4-1 and J is TRBJ2-7; D gene unclear. The CDR3 loop spans 14 amino acids. V dropped 6 bases and J dropped 0 bases, with 12 bases sitting between them. CDR1 is MGHRA and CDR2 is YSYEKL in the germline V gene. CDR3 amino acids: CASRKALTSYEQYF. The DNA for the CDR3 is TGCGCCAGCAGGAAAGCGCTTACCTCCTACGAGCAGTACTTC.

Here the CDR3 DNA reads TGCGCCAGCAGCCAAGACCACCACCAGGGTCCATATAATTCACCCCTCCACTTT. Its translation: CASSQDHHQGPYNSPLHF. The rearrangement links TRBV4-3 to TRBJ1-6, with D possibly TRBD1 on 5 matching bases. This CDR3 comprises 18 residues. V was cut by 0 bases and J by 4 bases, with 16 bases left in between. CDR1 is LGHNA, CDR2 YSLEER, per germline.

The rearrangement joins TRBV6-5 to TRBJ2-7; weak D call: TRBD1 (6 bases). Looked up from germline, CDR1 is MNHEY and CDR2 is SVGAGI. The CDR3 contains 11 residues. The ends were cut back, 10 bases at V and 7 bases at J, with 14 bases in the middle. This chain's CDR3 is CATTGSREQYF. The CDR3 region has the DNA TGTGCCACCACAGGGTCGAGGGAGCAGTACTTC.

This chain joins TRBV9 and TRBJ1-5; 7 bases are shared with TRBD1. The junction had 8 bases not matched to a gene; V was cut back by 7 bases and J by 4 bases. The CDR3 has 14 residues. The V gene's germline CDR1 is SGDLS and CDR2 YYNGEE. The CDR3 DNA follows: TGTGCCAGCGGCGCTCCGGGACAGAATCAGCCCCAGCATTTT. This gives the protein CASGAPGQNQPQHF.

This chain uses TRBV6-1 with TRBJ2-5, with 11 bases fitting TRBD2. The germline V gene has CDR1 MNHNS and CDR2 SASEGT. The junction had 3 bases not matched to a gene; V was cut back by 1 base and J by 5 bases. This CDR3 is built from 15 residues. DNA for the CDR3: TGTGCCAGCAGTGAAGTAGCGGGGGGGCCTGAGACCCAGTACTTC. Its translation: CASSEVAGGPETQYF.

The chain recombines TRBV5-8 with TRBJ2-2; TRBD1 agrees at 10 bases. The germline gives CDR1 SGHTS, CDR2 YDEGEE. V was clipped by 0 bases and J by 5 bases; unmatched bases: 10. The CDR3 loop spans 18 amino acids. This CDR3 is CASSLVYRDRGRTGELFF. The CDR3 bases are TGTGCCAGCAGCTTGGTTTATCGGGACAGGGGTCGAACCGGGGAGCTGTTTTTT.

The chain recombines TRBV6-5 with TRBJ2-7, with D unresolved. V was clipped by 6 bases and J by 2 bases, with 8 bases between them. The CDR3 covers 12 residues. From germline, CDR1 is MNHEY and CDR2 SVGAGI. The CDR3 bases are TGTGCCAGCAGGGCAGATCCCTACGAGCAGTACTTC. Protein sequence: CASRADPYEQYF.

This clone has a single count. CDR3 amino acids: CASSEGGATYQPQHF. In DNA form, the CDR3 reads TGTGCCAGCAGTGAGGGGGGGGCGACCTATCAGCCCCAGCATTTT. This sequence joins TRBV6-1 and TRBJ1-5; possible D gene TRBD1, 6 bases. The CDR3 consists of 15 residues. The ends were cut back, 3 bases at V and 5 bases at J, with 14 bases in the middle. The germline V gene has CDR1 MNHNS and CDR2 SASEGT.

The rearrangement joins TRBV7-6 to TRBJ1-1, with D perhaps TRBD1 (5 bases). The CDR3 length is 13 residues. The V gene lost 5 bases and the J gene lost 3 bases, with 10 bases spanning the gap. CDR1 SGHVS and CDR2 FNYEAQ come from the germline V gene. The chain's CDR3 is CASSQGRDTEAFF. In DNA, the CDR3 is TGTGCCAGCAGCCAGGGCCGCGACACTGAAGCTTTCTTT.